This TCR beta chain is drawn from a study of blood T cell repertoires in COVID-19. Clones were read by immunoSEQ multiplex PCR, and TCRdb kept only the in-frame ones, dropping some. Here the sample spans around 160,000 clones, approximately 82% being singletons. What was sequenced was peripheral blood. The receptor's source is a human donor with acute or convalescent COVID-19. The donor label of this sample is uncertain.

Written as DNA, the CDR3 is TGTGCCAGCAGCCATGAGATAGCGGGGGGGTACGAGCAGTACTTC. Its protein product is CASSHEIAGGYEQYF. The chain has TRBV4-2 and TRBJ2-7, with TRBD2 matching 11 bases. The CDR3 runs 15 residues. Germline trimming cut 3 bases from V and 4 bases from J; bases unmatched to any gene: 5. Germline CDR1 is LGHNA and CDR2 is YNFKEQ.